The clone carrying this T cell receptor beta chain has just one count. The target antigen is unknown. Data came from immunoSEQ multiplex PCR; TCRdb stores just in-frame clones and leaves some out. Among roughly 170,000 clones, roughly 93% were seen once, and the ten largest hold approximately 0.88%. The CDR3 has 14 residues. Trimming took 4 bases from V and 10 from J, leaving 19 bases between them. Germline CDR1 is SNHLY and CDR2 is FYNNEI. This record belongs to a study of T cell responses to AZD1222 COVID-19 vaccine. Background on the study: Second doses were pooled across both intervals (about 4 or about 12 weeks).

Whole-study results and caveats: Two doses of AZD1222 preceded a rise in Spike-specific TCR breadth and depth. Baseline seropositives among AZD1222 recipients totaled only 5 to 7.

This receptor was identified in an adult in good health. The chain has TRBV2 and TRBJ2-5, with TRBD1 as a possible D gene (5 bases). Sequences were derived from peripheral blood, sampled on day 0 of AZD1222 vaccination. The CDR3 nucleotides read TGTGCCAGCAGTGTAGTGCAGGGAAGACTGGACCAGTACTTC. Translated: CASSVVQGRLDQYF.